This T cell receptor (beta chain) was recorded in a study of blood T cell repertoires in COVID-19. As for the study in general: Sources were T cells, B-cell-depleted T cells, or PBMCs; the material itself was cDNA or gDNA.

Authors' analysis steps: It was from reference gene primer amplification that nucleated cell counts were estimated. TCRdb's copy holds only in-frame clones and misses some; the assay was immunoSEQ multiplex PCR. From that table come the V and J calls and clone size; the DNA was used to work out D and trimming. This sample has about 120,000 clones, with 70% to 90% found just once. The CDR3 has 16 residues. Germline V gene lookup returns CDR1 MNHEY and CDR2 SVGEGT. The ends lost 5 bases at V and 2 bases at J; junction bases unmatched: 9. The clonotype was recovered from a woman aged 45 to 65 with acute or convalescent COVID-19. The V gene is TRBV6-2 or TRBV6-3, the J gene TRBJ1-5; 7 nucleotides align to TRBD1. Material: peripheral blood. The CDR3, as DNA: TGTGCCAGCAGTGACCCCGGGCAGGGGGGCAATCAGCCCCAGCATTTT. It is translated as CASSDPGQGGNQPQHF.